Each of the 17 T cell receptor beta chains below was sequenced from the same sample in a study of T cells in Graves' hyperthyroidism and ophthalmopathy. Authors of the study amplified TCR beta CDR3 regions from RNA transcripts. A first-round RT-PCR of the TCR CDR3 used the HTBI primer set. Via MiXCR, TCRdb re-called the multiplex PCR reads, giving one row per CDR3 protein. The sample shows approximately 530,000 distinct CDR3 sequences, just under 20% of them seen only once. The source material was blood. Receptors originate from a man aged 35 to 55 with Graves' ophthalmopathy.

This chain connects TRBV6-2 or TRBV6-3 to TRBJ2-6, with 14 bases that match TRBD2. Germline V gene data show CDR1 as MNHEY and CDR2 as SVGEGT. This CDR3 comprises 18 residues. The V segment lost 10 bases and the J segment 0 bases; nucleotides outside the gene matches: 8. CDR3 loop: CAITSGLAGASGANVLTF. The CDR3 coding sequence is TGTGCCATTACTTCGGGACTAGCGGGAGCCTCTGGGGCCAACGTCCTGACTTTC.

The V call is TRBV5-1, the J call TRBJ1-6, with D hard to call. Germline V lookup: CDR1 SGHRS, CDR2 YFSETQ. The CDR3 consists of 13 residues. V was clipped by 0 bases and J by 8 bases, with 6 bases between them. CDR3 nucleotides: TGCGCCAGCAGCTTGGCCGAGGATTCACCCCTCCACTTT. Residues: CASSLAEDSPLHF.

This clonotype was counted ten times or more. The genes are TRBV7-3 and TRBJ2-7; possible D gene TRBD1, 6 bases. Looked up from germline, CDR1 is SGHTA and CDR2 is FQGTGA. The ends were cut back, 4 bases at V and 7 bases at J, with 17 bases in the middle. The CDR3 covers 14 residues. This CDR3 is CASSSDGGPGEQYF. The DNA for the CDR3 is TGTGCCAGCAGCTCCGATGGGGGCCCGGGTGAGCAGTACTTC.

This clonotype has at least ten counts. This chain links TRBV11-2 with TRBJ1-1; 7 positions agree with TRBD1. Germline V gene lookup returns CDR1 SGHAT and CDR2 FQNNGV. V was clipped by 1 base and J by 12 bases; unmatched bases: 11. This CDR3 spans 14 amino acids. CDR3 DNA sequence: TGTGCCAGCAGCTTAGGGGGGACAGCCGGGAGGACTTTCTTT. Translating gives CASSLGGTAGRTFF.

This clonotype was detected only a few times. This chain links TRBV7-3 with TRBJ2-1, with D possibly TRBD2 on 6 matching bases. The ends were cut back, 5 bases at V and 6 bases at J, with 14 bases in the middle. Germline V gene lookup returns CDR1 SGHTA and CDR2 FQGTGA. The CDR3 contains 14 residues. The CDR3 DNA follows: TGTGCCAGCAGCCCCCAGGGTAGCGGCAATGAGCAGTTCTTC. Its protein is CASSPQGSGNEQFF.

Many counts were recorded for this clonotype. V usage is TRBV30 and J usage is TRBJ2-7, with D perhaps TRBD1 or TRBD2 (6 bases each). CDR3 length: 15 residues. Trimming pared 6 bases from V and 1 base from J, leaving 19 bases between. Germline V lookup: CDR1 GTSNPN, CDR2 SVGIG (reference sequence). CDR3 amino acids: CACTQGTGASYEQYF. CDR3 bases: TGTGCCTGTACACAAGGGACGGGGGCTTCCTACGAGCAGTACTTC.

This clonotype was recorded a few times. V usage is TRBV7-9 and J usage is TRBJ2-5; 8 nucleotides align to TRBD2. This CDR3 is built from 14 residues. Per germline, CDR1 SEHNR and CDR2 FQNEAQ (reference sequence). Germline trimming cut 3 bases from V and 1 base from J; bases unmatched to any gene: 1. CDR3 sequence reads: CASSFSGTQETQYF. The CDR3 coding sequence is TGTGCCAGCAGCTTTAGCGGGACCCAAGAGACCCAGTACTTC.

The chain recombines TRBV24-1 with TRBJ2-1; weak D call: TRBD1 (5 bases). The DNA matches TRBJ2-7 better at its end, which makes the J call doubtful. Germline loops: CDR1 KGHDR, CDR2 SFDVKD. CDR3 length equals 12 residues. The CDR3 coding sequence is TGTGCCACTTCGACAGTATACAATGAGCAGTACTTC. This encodes CATSTVYNEQYF.

This clonotype was seen only a few times. The rearrangement uses TRBV5-1 and TRBJ2-3, with 15 bases matching TRBD2. Germline CDR1 SGHRS, CDR2 YFSETQ. V lost 3 bases, J lost 0 bases, and 8 bases stayed unmatched. The CDR3 sequence is 19 residues long. CDR3 amino acids: CASSSGLAGGRVSTDTQYF. CDR3 DNA: TGCGCCAGCAGCTCTGGACTAGCGGGAGGGAGGGTGAGCACAGATACGCAGTATTTT. Full variable domain (missing parts from reference TRBV5-1 and TRBJ2-3): KAGVTQTPRYLIKTRGQQVTLSCSPISGHRSVSWYQQTPGQGLQFLFEYFSETQRNKGNFPGRFSGRQFSNSRSEMNVSTLELGDSALYLCASSSGLAGGRVSTDTQYFGPGTRLTVL.

The chain has TRBV28 and TRBJ1-4; D gene unclear. The germline V gene has CDR1 MDHEN and CDR2 SYDVKM. Trimming shortened V by 2 bases and J by 3 bases, and 7 bases separated the two germline ends. The CDR3 totals 14 residues. CDR3 DNA: TGTGCCAGCAGTTTACATACTGCTAATGAAAAACTGTTTTTT. Translated, it gives CASSLHTANEKLFF.

The V call is TRBV10-3, the J call TRBJ2-5; 10 bases are a match to TRBD2. V shed 8 bases and J 2 bases; nucleotides not matched to a gene: 5. Germline V gene lookup returns CDR1 ENHRY and CDR2 SYGVKD. The CDR3 loop spans 14 amino acids. CDR3 loop: CAIRSGGAQETQYF. CDR3 DNA: TGTGCCATCCGAAGCGGGGGGGCTCAAGAGACCCAGTACTTC.

The rearrangement uses TRBV11-2 and TRBJ2-7; either TRBD1 or TRBD2 may supply D (5 bases each). Germline lookup yields CDR1 SGHAT and CDR2 FQNNGV. The CDR3 has 16 amino acids. V was shortened by 6 bases and J by 1 base, with 19 bases between the two germline ends. The CDR3 loop reads CASRPRRDRVSYEQYF. The DNA for the CDR3 is TGTGCCAGCAGACCCCGCCGGGACCGCGTTTCCTACGAGCAGTACTTC.

This clonotype occurred once. The V call is TRBV20-1, the J call TRBJ1-2; 7 bases are shared with TRBD1. The trim removed 3 bases at V and 8 bases at J, leaving 12 bases unmatched. Germline loops: CDR1 DFQATT, CDR2 SNEGSKA (reference sequence). The CDR3 runs 14 residues. As DNA, the CDR3 is TGCAGTGCTAGCCTTCAGGACAGGAGGGGAGGCTACACCTTC. This translates into CSASLQDRRGGYTF.

This clonotype turned up a few times. The chain joins TRBV7-6 to TRBJ2-1; 7 bases agree with TRBD1. V was clipped by 1 base and J by 0 bases; unmatched bases: 12. Per the germline V gene, CDR1 is SGHVS and CDR2 is FNYEAQ. This CDR3 is 19 amino acids long. Here the CDR3 reads CASSLGSFSSGGSYNEQFF. The CDR3, as DNA: TGTGCCAGCAGCTTAGGCTCTTTCTCCTCAGGGGGCTCCTACAATGAGCAGTTCTTC. The full variable domain, rest sourced from reference TRBV7-6 and TRBJ2-1, is GAGVSQSPRYKVTKRGQDVALRCDPISGHVSLYWYRQALGQGPEFLTYFNYEAQQDKSGLPNDRFSAERPEGSISTLTIQRTEQRDSAMYRCASSLGSFSSGGSYNEQFFGPGTRLTVL.

This clonotype was observed a few times. The chain couples TRBV20-1 to TRBJ2-1, with 7 bases matching TRBD1. The CDR3 is made up of 15 amino acids. CDR1 and CDR2 (germline): DFQATT, SNEGSKA (reference sequence). The V segment lost 2 bases and the J segment 0 bases; nucleotides outside the gene matches: 4. In DNA form, the CDR3 reads TGCAGTGCTAGAAGCCGGGACAGCTCCTACAATGAGCAGTTCTTC. Encoded protein: CSARSRDSSYNEQFF.

This clonotype has only a few counts. The chain recombines TRBV4-2 with TRBJ2-7; no clear D. The germline V and J ends were trimmed by 0 bases and 2 bases, with 11 bases remaining between them. CDR1 is LGHNA, CDR2 YNFKEQ, per germline. The CDR3 has 15 amino acids. CDR3 amino acids: CASSQDPGFTYEQYF. In nucleotides, the CDR3 is TGTGCCAGCAGCCAAGATCCCGGGTTCACCTACGAGCAGTACTTC.

V is TRBV12-3 or TRBV12-4 and J is TRBJ2-1; 7 bases are shared with TRBD2. Germline trimming cut 5 bases from V and 0 bases from J; bases unmatched to any gene: 7. The CDR3 length is 16 residues. The CDR3 nucleotides are TGTGCCAGCAGTCCCCGGGGGGTTATCTCCTACAATGAGCAGTTCTTC. Encoded protein: CASSPRGVISYNEQFF.